This note documents a single TCR beta chain sequence. Other DNA sequences from this sample encode an identical CDR3 as well. This specimen belongs to a study of blood T cell repertoires in COVID-19. About the study: Samples representing acute and convalescent COVID-19 were sourced from the United States, Italy and Spain. Sample material is recorded as cDNA or gDNA derived from T cells, B-cell-depleted T cells, or PBMCs.

The CDR3 covers 12 residues. CDR1 and CDR2 (germline): SGHNT, YYREEE (reference sequence). V was trimmed by 0 bases and J by 4 bases, leaving 4 bases between them. Authors' methods: Reference gene primers were amplified, and this amplification served to estimate nucleated cell counts. Sequencing was performed with immunoSEQ multiplex PCR; in TCRdb, only in-frame clones are kept and a portion is missing. V, J and clone size are those of that table, while D and trimming were read from the DNA. Of 150,000 to 170,000 clones in the sample, 78% were seen once. The material sequenced was peripheral blood. The V and J genes are TRBV5-4 and TRBJ1-2; no definite D call. The TCR sequence derives from a man older than 75 with acute or convalescent COVID-19. CDR3 nucleotides: TGTGCCAGCAGCTTGGACGGCTATGGCTACACCTTC. Amino acid sequence: CASSLDGYGYTF.